These 26 T cell receptor beta chains share one sample of origin, sequenced in a study of cytomegalovirus exposure and HLA in healthy donors. PCR involved 60 Vbeta and 13 Jbeta primers. Profiling relied on immunoSEQ multiplex PCR, and the TCRdb table lists in-frame clones only, not all of them. In the table there are some 99,000 clones, 76% of which are singletons. Material for sequencing was PBMCs. These receptors were obtained from a woman aged 50 to 65 in good health and CMV-seropositive.

The chain has TRBV4-3 and TRBJ2-2; 9 bases agree with TRBD2. Germline CDR1 LGHNA, CDR2 YSLEER. CDR3 size: 17 residues. V lost 0 bases, J lost 4 bases, and 6 bases stayed unmatched. In DNA form, the CDR3 reads TGCGCCAGCAGCCAAGATTCGCTAGCGGGGCCCACCGGGGAGCTGTTTTTT. Amino acid sequence: CASSQDSLAGPTGELFF.

The genes are TRBV7-9 and TRBJ2-2; 8 positions match TRBD1. Germline trimming cut 5 bases from V and 4 bases from J; bases unmatched to any gene: 9. Germline-derived CDR1 and CDR2 are SEHNR and FQNEAQ (reference sequence). The CDR3 has 16 amino acids. CDR3 nucleotides: TGTGCCAGCAGCCAATGGTCAGGGGGCCCCACCGGGGAGCTGTTTTTT. Translation: CASSQWSGGPTGELFF.

The chain joins TRBV7-2 to TRBJ2-2, with TRBD2 identical over 7 bases. The CDR3 is 16 amino acids. Germline V gives CDR1 SGHTA, CDR2 FQGNSA. After removal of 0 bases from V and 4 bases from J, the junction contained 5 bases not matched to a gene. For the CDR3, the DNA is TGTGCCAGCAGCTTAGCGGGGAGGGTGGGCACCGGGGAGCTGTTTTTT. Amino acids: CASSLAGRVGTGELFF.

This clone was found a few times. The chain couples TRBV5-6 to TRBJ1-6; 7 bases are a match to TRBD1. The V gene's germline CDR1 is SGHDT and CDR2 YYEEEE. CDR3 length: 16 amino acids. V was clipped by 4 bases and J by 0 bases; unmatched bases: 4. CDR3 DNA: TGTGCCAGCAGCGGGGACAGTAGCTCCTATAATTCACCCCTCCACTTT. Protein sequence: CASSGDSSSYNSPLHF.

The genes are TRBV9 and TRBJ2-6; 7 positions match TRBD2. The V gene end was trimmed by 4 bases and the J gene end by 0 bases; junction bases not matched to a gene: 1. Germline V gene data show CDR1 as SGDLS and CDR2 as YYNGEE. The CDR3 consists of 15 residues. For the CDR3, the DNA is TGTGCCAGCAGCTGGGACTACTCTGGGGCCAACGTCCTGACTTTC. Translated: CASSWDYSGANVLTF.

This sequence joins TRBV27 and TRBJ2-5; possibly TRBD1 for D (7 bases). This CDR3 is 18 amino acids long. From germline, CDR1 is MNHEY and CDR2 SMNVEV (reference sequence). Trimming took 5 bases from V and 2 from J, leaving 24 bases between them. CDR3 amino acids: CASSPTPFPGGTQETQYF. DNA for the CDR3: TGTGCCAGCAGTCCTACCCCCTTTCCAGGGGGGACTCAAGAGACCCAGTACTTC.

The chain is built from TRBV6-5 and TRBJ1-4, with D unclear. V lost 2 bases, J lost 7 bases, and 14 bases lay in between. The CDR3 covers 15 residues. CDR1 and CDR2 from the germline V gene are MNHEY and SVGAGI. CDR3 amino acids: CASSYRSTRVEKLFF. CDR3 bases: TGTGCCAGCAGTTACAGAAGTACTAGGGTTGAAAAACTGTTTTTT.

The genes are TRBV7-2 and TRBJ2-1; TRBD2 agrees at 7 bases. The CDR3 runs 17 residues. From germline, CDR1 is SGHTA and CDR2 FQGNSA. The V segment lost 5 bases and the J segment 4 bases; nucleotides outside the gene matches: 14. The CDR3 loop reads CASSPRGGGSFYNEQFF. As DNA, the CDR3 is TGTGCCAGCAGCCCTCGGGGTGGCGGGAGTTTTTACAATGAGCAGTTCTTC.

In regard to this clone: Mismatch with germline at one junction end may stem from a read error. The CDR3 DNA is TGTGCCAGCAGCGTAGGACAGGGGAGGACTTCTGGGGCCAACGGCCTGACTTTC. This encodes CASSVGQGRTSGANGLTF. The rearrangement links TRBV9 to TRBJ2-6; 8 bases fit TRBD1. Germline lookup yields CDR1 SGDLS and CDR2 YYNGEE. The CDR3 contains 18 residues.

The gene calls are TRBV10-2 and TRBJ2-5; TRBD2 matches at 8 bases. Germline trimming cut 7 bases from V and 0 bases from J; bases unmatched to any gene: 7. This CDR3 comprises 15 residues. In germline, CDR1 is WSHSY, CDR2 SAAADI. This CDR3 is CASTGAGANQETQYF. The CDR3 DNA is TGCGCCAGCACCGGAGCGGGGGCTAACCAAGAGACCCAGTACTTC.

The genes are TRBV9 and TRBJ1-2, with a tentative D call TRBD1 (5 bases). Germline V gene lookup returns CDR1 SGDLS and CDR2 YYNGEE. The CDR3 sequence is 12 residues long. V lost 3 bases and J 5 bases, leaving 8 bases between the germline ends. Here the CDR3 reads CASSAGGYGYTF. The CDR3 DNA follows: TGTGCCAGCAGCGCTGGGGGGTATGGCTACACCTTC.

A few counts support this clone. V is TRBV5-1 and J is TRBJ2-5; TRBD2 matches at 8 bases. Per the germline V gene, CDR1 is SGHRS and CDR2 is YFSETQ. The CDR3 totals 15 residues. V shed 4 bases and J 2 bases; nucleotides not matched to a gene: 7. The CDR3 nucleotides read TGCGCCAGCAGCGGACGGGAGGGACTACAAGAGACCCAGTACTTC. It is translated as CASSGREGLQETQYF. Filled out from reference TRBV5-1 and TRBJ2-5, the complete variable domain reads KAGVTQTPRYLIKTRGQQVTLSCSPISGHRSVSWYQQTPGQGLQFLFEYFSETQRNKGNFPGRFSGRQFSNSRSEMNVSTLELGDSALYLCASSGREGLQETQYFGPGTRLLVL.

This clone was counted between two and nine times. V gene TRBV5-1 combines with J gene TRBJ2-2, with TRBD1 as a possible D gene (6 bases). The germline CDR1 and CDR2 sequences are SGHRS and YFSETQ. The CDR3 contains 16 residues. With 0 bases removed from V and 0 bases from J, the gap between germline ends came to 9 bases. The DNA for the CDR3 is TGCGCCAGCAGCTTGGGGGACACGCCGAACACCGGGGAGCTGTTTTTT. Amino acids: CASSLGDTPNTGELFF.

This sequence joins TRBV5-1 and TRBJ1-1, with D perhaps TRBD1 (6 bases). The germline V gene has CDR1 SGHRS and CDR2 YFSETQ. CDR3 length: 14 residues. Between the trimmed V and J ends, which lost 6 bases and 3 bases, there was a span of 15 bases. The CDR3 sequence: CASKGGALDTEAFF. The CDR3 DNA reads as TGCGCCAGCAAGGGGGGGGCATTGGACACTGAAGCTTTCTTT.

The V call is TRBV9, the J call TRBJ2-5, with 15 bases aligning to TRBD2. J was trimmed by 5 bases and V by 3 bases; bases with no gene match: 8. The CDR3 extends over 17 amino acids. The germline gives CDR1 SGDLS, CDR2 YYNGEE. CDR3 amino acids: CASSAGLAGGLRETQYF. The CDR3 nucleotides read TGTGCCAGCAGCGCAGGACTAGCGGGGGGGCTCAGGGAGACCCAGTACTTC.

This clone was detected a few times. The chain combines TRBV18 with TRBJ1-1; D is ambiguous. The V gene's germline CDR1 is KGHSH and CDR2 LQKENI. The CDR3 length is 14 residues. The V gene lost 6 bases and the J gene lost 1 base, with 12 bases spanning the gap. The CDR3 coding sequence is TGTGCCAGCTCCCCCCAGGAGGGGAACACTGAAGCTTTCTTT. This codes for CASSPQEGNTEAFF.

This rearrangement joins TRBV7-2 to TRBJ1-1, with TRBD1 matching over 9 bases. CDR3 length equals 16 residues. The germline gives CDR1 SGHTA, CDR2 FQGNSA. The V and J ends lost 5 bases and 11 bases, in that order; junction bases with no gene match: 18. The CDR3 reads CASSPGQGRYPPVAFF. The CDR3 nucleotides are TGTGCCAGCAGCCCGGGACAGGGTCGGTACCCGCCAGTGGCTTTCTTT.

This clone appeared a few times. The rearrangement joins TRBV27 to TRBJ2-1; TRBD1 agrees at 7 bases. The CDR3 runs 14 residues. Germline-derived CDR1 and CDR2 are MNHEY and SMNVEV (reference sequence). J gave up 9 bases and V 5 bases, and 10 bases lay outside the gene matches. Written as DNA, the CDR3 is TGTGCCAGCAGTCTCGACAGGGCCGCCGGTGAGCAGTTCTTC. Its protein product is CASSLDRAAGEQFF.

This chain connects TRBV5-4 to TRBJ2-1, with 9 positions matching TRBD2. Germline CDR1 and CDR2: SGHNT and YYREEE (reference sequence). The J segment lost 6 bases and the V segment lost 0 bases, leaving 4 bases of the junction unmatched. CDR3 length: 15 residues. The CDR3 loop reads CASSLGGREGNEQFF. The CDR3 coding sequence is TGTGCCAGCAGCTTGGGGGGGCGGGAGGGCAATGAGCAGTTCTTC.

The chain uses TRBV7-9 and TRBJ1-1, with a possible D match to TRBD1 (6 bases). Germline CDR1 reads SEHNR; CDR2 reads FQNEAQ (reference sequence). CDR3 size: 15 residues. V dropped 6 bases and J dropped 4 bases, with 18 bases sitting between them. The CDR3 sequence is CASSLMTGAGTEAFF. The CDR3 DNA is TGTGCCAGCAGTTTGATGACAGGTGCGGGCACTGAAGCTTTCTTT.

This rearrangement joins TRBV18 to TRBJ1-6; maybe TRBD1 (5 bases). The V gene lost 8 bases and the J gene lost 6 bases, with 17 bases spanning the gap. The CDR3 length is 15 residues. CDR1 KGHSH and CDR2 LQKENI come from the germline V gene. CDR3 loop: CASHHPTELNSPLHF. The CDR3 region has the DNA TGTGCCAGCCATCACCCGACAGAACTTAATTCACCCCTCCACTTT.

The V call is TRBV7-3, the J call TRBJ1-3; 9 bases fit TRBD1. The germline gives CDR1 SGHTA, CDR2 FQGTGA. The CDR3 is 17 amino acids. V dropped 4 bases and J dropped 4; count of bases not matched to a gene: 11. CDR3 sequence reads: CASSSSDRGAGGNTIYF. DNA of the CDR3: TGTGCCAGCAGCTCCTCGGACAGGGGAGCAGGGGGAAACACCATATATTTT. The full variable domain, its missing parts supplied by reference TRBV7-3 and TRBJ1-3, is GAGVSQTPSNKVTEKGKYVELRCDPISGHTALYWYRQSLGQGPEFLIYFQGTGAADDSGLPNDRFFAVRPEGSVSTLKIQRTERGDSAVYLCASSSSDRGAGGNTIYFGEGSWLTVV.

Note on this clone: At one end, the junction sequence differs from germline, possibly due to a read error. The chain carries TRBV18 and TRBJ1-1, with D tentatively TRBD1 (6 bases). This CDR3 has 13 residues. Germline assignment: CDR1 KGHSH and CDR2 LQKENI. The CDR3 bases are TGTGCCAGCTCACGGTCGGACAGTTCTGAGGCTTTCTTT. The encoded protein is CASSRSDSSEAFF. The whole variable domain, filled in from reference TRBV18 and TRBJ1-1, reads NAGVMQNPRHLVRRRGQEARLRCSPMKGHSHVYWYRQLPEEGLKFMVYLQKENIIDESGMPKERFSAEFPKEGPSILRIQQVVRGDSAAYFCASSRSDSSEAFFGQGTRLTVV.

The rearrangement uses TRBV10-3 and TRBJ1-3; D might be TRBD1 (6 bases). The germline CDR1 and CDR2 sequences are ENHRY and SYGVKD. The CDR3 has 13 residues. With 7 bases removed from V and 3 bases from J, the gap between germline ends came to 10 bases. CDR3 in amino acids: CAIKAGDGNTIYF. As DNA, the CDR3 is TGTGCCATCAAAGCAGGGGATGGAAACACCATATATTTT.

This clone has more than one count but fewer than ten. The rearrangement joins TRBV12-5 to TRBJ1-2; D might be TRBD1 (5 bases). V lost 0 bases and J lost 6, with 14 bases in between. Germline loops: CDR1 LGHNT, CDR2 FRNRAP. The CDR3 covers 15 residues. The DNA for the CDR3 is TGTGCTAGTGGTTTGGTACGGGGGGGGATTGATGGCTACACCTTC. Its protein is CASGLVRGGIDGYTF.

This chain links TRBV7-9 with TRBJ1-5, with D possibly matching TRBD1 (6 bases). This CDR3 spans 13 amino acids. In germline, CDR1 is SEHNR, CDR2 FQNEAQ (reference sequence). V was shortened by 10 bases and J by 6 bases, with 16 bases between the two germline ends. The DNA for the CDR3 is TGTGCCACCTCGACGGGGGGCAGTCAGCCCCAGCATTTT. It is translated as CATSTGGSQPQHF.